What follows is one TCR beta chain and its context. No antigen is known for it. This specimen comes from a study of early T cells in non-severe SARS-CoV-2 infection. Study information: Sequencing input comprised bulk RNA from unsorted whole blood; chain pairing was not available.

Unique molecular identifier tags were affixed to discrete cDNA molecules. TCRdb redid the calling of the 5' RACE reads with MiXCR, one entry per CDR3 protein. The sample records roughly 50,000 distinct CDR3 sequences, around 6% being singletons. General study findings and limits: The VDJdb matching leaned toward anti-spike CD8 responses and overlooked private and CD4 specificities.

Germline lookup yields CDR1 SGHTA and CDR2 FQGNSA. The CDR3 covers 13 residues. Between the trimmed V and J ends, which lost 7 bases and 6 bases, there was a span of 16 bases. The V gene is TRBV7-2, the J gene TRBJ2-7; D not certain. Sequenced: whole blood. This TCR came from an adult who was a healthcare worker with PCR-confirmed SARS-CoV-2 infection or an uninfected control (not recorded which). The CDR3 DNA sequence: TGTGCCAGCACCCCCGTTTGGACGGCCGAGCAGTACTTC. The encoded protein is CASTPVWTAEQYF.